The rows below give T cell receptor beta chains drawn from one sample of a study of shared clonotypes between healthy human individuals. Clones were read by immunoSEQ multiplex PCR, and TCRdb kept only the in-frame ones, dropping some. Of around 600,000 clones detected, about 95% appear once; the ten largest clones hold around 0.12%. Sequencing input: naive CD8+ T cells sorted from blood. The receptors originated from a young woman in good health. Each CDR3 is given without its conserved first and last residue. Each record gives: CDR3 protein, clone size, D gene, V gene. The D gene is left open where the match is weak. Not every row has a clone size; where given, it reads once, few, many or a size class.

ASMSYEQY | . | . | TRBV2
ASSIEAGSSYEQY | . | TRBD2 | TRBV19
ASRTSGQLPLAGYT | . | TRBD1 | TRBV10-1
ASSYVRGTQY | . | . | TRBV5-6
ASSYQENTEAF | . | . | TRBV6-6
ASRERTSSGNTIY | . | . | TRBV2
ASSDGQGAGDTQY | . | TRBD1 | TRBV10-1
ASSLSSGQPYNEKLF | . | TRBD1 | TRBV7-9
ASSLGRDSYEQY | . | . | TRBV28
ASSYSWEQGAWEQY | . | TRBD1 | TRBV6-5
ASSSAGTEIEAF | . | TRBD1 | TRBV5-1
ASSTRLGTGDYEQY | . | TRBD1 | TRBV5-6
ASSFSGSLDEQY | . | . | TRBV5-4
ASSLSRYEQY | . | . | TRBV7-9
ASSRDIRHTEAF | once | . | TRBV27
ASRPDLQQETQY | . | . | TRBV7-8
ASSFRQGDQPQH | . | . | TRBV28
ASSKNRDSSYEQY | . | TRBD1 | TRBV28
ASSILAGVIDTQY | . | TRBD2 | TRBV19
ASSSPSSEQF | . | . | TRBV7-6
ASSLGDSVWEQY | . | . | TRBV13
ASSARRGIGTGELF | . | . | TRBV4-1
ASSFQGAGQPQH | . | TRBD1 | TRBV5-4
ASSPTLALAEQETQY | . | . | TRBV27
SVDASGYYAEQF | . | . | TRBV29-1
ASSLDRGGSLYYEQY | . | . | TRBV11-2
ASTGMSSYEQY | . | . | TRBV5-1
ASRAPGIGELF | . | . | TRBV2
ASKTSARESWETQY | . | . | TRBV2
ASSRVWADRTEAF | . | . | TRBV6-6
ASSPGSIGAGTGELF | . | . | TRBV4-1
ASSLTAAKETQY | . | . | TRBV7-3
ASSGTDRPTYEQY | . | TRBD1 | TRBV5-5
ASSLGMNTEAF | . | . | TRBV7-8
SVDPSGTSYEQY | . | TRBD2 | TRBV29-1
ASSFSGRKYEQY | . | TRBD2 | TRBV28
ASSIWDRLREGLDGYT | . | . | TRBV19
ASSQVRGEISGYT | . | . | TRBV4-1
ASSFAAGARNEQF | . | TRBD2 | TRBV7-9
ASSLSWGNTEAF | . | . | TRBV5-5
ASRSPESSYNEQF | . | . | TRBV13
ASSPSWRTEAF | . | . | TRBV7-2
ASSPPLSRIVYEQY | . | . | TRBV11-2
ASRTGMGSHTEAF | . | . | TRBV10-2
ASSEWKGQGPYGYT | . | TRBD1 | TRBV25-1
ASSFHRRKNTEAF | . | . | TRBV28